The entry below describes one T cell receptor (beta chain). Antigen specificity is unknown. These data belong to a study of T cells in localized non-small cell lung cancer. Study results and limitations: Increased T cell density in blood showed an association with longer overall survival. Adjacent lung held a median roughly 60 of the top 100 tumor clones. Sequencing covered just one tumor region, so heterogeneity cannot be ruled out. Compared with tumor, uninvolved adjacent lung displayed greater T cell clonality, ranking highest overall.

Trimming removed 0 bases from V and 2 bases from J, with 9 bases in between. Germline CDR1 is SGHRS and CDR2 is YFSETQ. The CDR3 runs 14 residues. The assay was immunoSEQ multiplex PCR, and TCRdb's table has in-frame clones only and misses some. The table has approximately 2,100 clones, about a fifth seen once; the top ten hold 16%. The sequence derives from an older male donor with stage II lung adenocarcinoma. The V gene is TRBV5-1, the J gene TRBJ2-7; D could derive from TRBD1 or TRBD2 (5 bases each). The material sequenced was lung tumor tissue, taken before any cancer treatment. The CDR3 loop is CASSLEGPTYEQYF. The DNA for the CDR3 is TGCGCCAGCAGCTTGGAGGGACCCACCTACGAGCAGTACTTC.